This TCR beta chain was captured by sequencing in a study of T cell repertoires in cytomegalovirus infection. Each CDR3 protein is one row after TCRdb ran MiXCR on the reads. Of under 300,000 distinct CDR3 sequences in the sample, less than 25% are singletons; the top ten hold approximately 20%. The CDR3 has 15 residues. V lost 4 bases to trimming and J lost 3 bases, with 14 bases between them. CDR1 is SGHTA, CDR2 FQGNSA, per germline. This clonotype was detected a few times. Its target is unknown. This material consisted of cultured PBMCs, taken from culture after CMV antigen stimulation. This chain joins TRBV7-2 and TRBJ2-3, with a tentative D call TRBD1 (5 bases). This TCR was sampled from a human donor in good health (CMV status not recorded). Some clones in this sample may be carry-over from other donors' samples. The CDR3 coding sequence is TGTGCCAGCAGCTCGGACATCACCATAACAGATACGCAGTATTTT. Its protein product is CASSSDITITDTQYF.